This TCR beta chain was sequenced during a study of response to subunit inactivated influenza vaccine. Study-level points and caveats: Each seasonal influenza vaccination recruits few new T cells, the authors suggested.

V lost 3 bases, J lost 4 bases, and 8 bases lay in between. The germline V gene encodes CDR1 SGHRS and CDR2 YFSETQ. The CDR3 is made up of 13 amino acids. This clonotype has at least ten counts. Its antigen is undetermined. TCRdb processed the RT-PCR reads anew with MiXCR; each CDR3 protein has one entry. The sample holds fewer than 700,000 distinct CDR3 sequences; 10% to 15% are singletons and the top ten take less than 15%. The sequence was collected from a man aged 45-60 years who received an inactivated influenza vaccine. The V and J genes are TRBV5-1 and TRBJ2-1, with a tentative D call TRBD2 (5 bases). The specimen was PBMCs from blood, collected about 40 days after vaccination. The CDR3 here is CASSSPGYNEQFF. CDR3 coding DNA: TGCGCCAGCAGCTCACCGGGGTACAATGAGCAGTTCTTC.